A single sample is the source of the 18 T cell receptor beta chains below, sequenced in a study of response to subunit inactivated influenza vaccine. TCRdb analysed the RT-PCR reads with MiXCR anew, one entry per CDR3 protein. The repertoire holds 560,000 or so distinct CDR3 sequences, with approximately 7.6% as singletons. Sequenced material: PBMCs from blood, taken around 25 months after vaccination. The receptor set was obtained from a man aged 50 to 69 who received an inactivated influenza vaccine.

The chain carries TRBV7-8 and TRBJ2-2, with 9 bases fitting TRBD2. Germline values: CDR1 SGHVS, CDR2 FQNEAQ. The CDR3 consists of 16 residues. Germline trimming cut 5 bases from V and 3 bases from J; bases unmatched to any gene: 7. The CDR3 spells CASSLRPSGDTGELFF. In DNA, the CDR3 is TGTGCCAGCAGCCTACGGCCTAGCGGGGACACCGGGGAGCTGTTTTTT. The variable domain in full, with the rest retrieved from reference TRBV7-8 and TRBJ2-2, is GAGVSQSPRYKVAKRGQDVALRCDPISGHVSLFWYQQALGQGPEFLTYFQNEAQLDKSGLPSDRFFAERPEGSVSTLKIQRTQQEDSAVYLCASSLRPSGDTGELFFGEGSRLTVL.

This clonotype was counted at least ten times. V and J are TRBV7-3 and TRBJ1-1; D call uncertain. The length of the CDR3 is 17 residues. The germline V and J ends were trimmed by 0 bases and 1 base, with 15 bases remaining between them. Germline CDR1 reads SGHTA; CDR2 reads FQGTGA. The CDR3 sequence: CASSLTGGRTGNTEAFF. CDR3 nucleotide sequence: TGTGCCAGCAGCTTAACGGGAGGGAGGACGGGGAACACTGAAGCTTTCTTT.

Of note for this clonotype: The junction departs from the called germline gene at one end, perhaps through a read error. The chain is built from TRBV7-3 and TRBJ2-1; a possible D gene is TRBD2 (6 bases). The CDR3 is made up of 13 amino acids. Germline assignment: CDR1 SGHTA and CDR2 FQGTGA. Written as DNA, the CDR3 is TGTACCAGCAGGAGGGGTCCTTACAATGAGCAGTTCTTC. Encoded protein: CTSRRGPYNEQFF.

This clonotype has a handful of counts. The rearrangement joins TRBV20-1 to TRBJ2-7, with 9 bases matching TRBD1. Germline V gene sequence: CDR1 DFQATT, CDR2 SNEGSKA (reference sequence). The CDR3 is 15 residues long. The junction had 10 bases not matched to a gene; V was cut back by 3 bases and J by 4 bases. CDR3 in amino acids: CSASGLTGGLYEQYF. In DNA, the CDR3 is TGCAGTGCTAGCGGATTGACAGGGGGATTATACGAGCAGTACTTC.

This clonotype has ten or more counts. The V and J genes are TRBV7-6 and TRBJ1-5, with a weak D call TRBD1 (6 bases). CDR1 is SGHVS and CDR2 is FNYEAQ in the germline V gene. The CDR3 is made up of 13 amino acids. Deletions cut 4 bases from V and 6 bases from J, with 10 bases between. CDR3 DNA: TGTGCCAGCAGCTCGATCAGGGGTCAGCCCCAGCATTTT. Protein: CASSSIRGQPQHF.

This clonotype was observed a few times. The V gene is TRBV29-1, the J gene TRBJ2-7; the D call may be TRBD1 or TRBD2 (6 bases each). The length of the CDR3 is 12 residues. Between the trimmed V and J ends, which lost 7 bases and 2 bases, there was a span of 12 bases. Per germline, CDR1 SQVTM and CDR2 ANQGSEA. CDR3 in amino acids: CSGGDTTYEQYF. In DNA, the CDR3 is TGCAGCGGCGGGGACACTACCTACGAGCAGTACTTC.

This clonotype was observed many times. The V and J genes are TRBV27 and TRBJ2-4; no clear D gene. The length of the CDR3 is 15 residues. The germline CDR1 and CDR2 sequences are MNHEY and SMNVEV (reference sequence). Trimming removed 5 bases from V and 0 bases from J, with 11 bases in between. This CDR3 is CASSPETVAKNIQYF. CDR3 DNA: TGTGCCAGCAGTCCTGAGACCGTAGCCAAAAACATTCAGTACTTC.

This clonotype was detected a few times. The chain joins TRBV11-2 to TRBJ2-1; 9 bases align to TRBD1. The J segment lost 6 bases and the V segment lost 0 bases, leaving 9 bases of the junction unmatched. CDR3 size: 17 residues. CDR1 and CDR2 from the germline V gene are SGHAT and FQNNGV. The CDR3 region is CASSLDRTGGAVNEQFF. The CDR3 DNA is TGTGCCAGCAGCTTAGACCGTACAGGGGGCGCGGTCAATGAGCAGTTCTTC. The full variable domain, its missing parts supplied by reference TRBV11-2 and TRBJ2-1, is EAGVAQSPRYKIIEKRQSVAFWCNPISGHATLYWYQQILGQGPKLLIQFQNNGVVDDSQLPKDRFSAERLKGVDSTLKIQPAKLEDSAVYLCASSLDRTGGAVNEQFFGPGTRLTVL.

This clonotype appeared a few times. This chain links TRBV12-3 or TRBV12-4 with TRBJ2-2; the D is unclear. The CDR3 covers 13 residues. Trimming took 6 bases from V and 4 from J, leaving 9 bases between them. This CDR3 is CASRVHLTGELFF. In DNA form, the CDR3 reads TGTGCCAGCAGGGTCCATCTCACCGGGGAGCTGTTTTTT.

This clonotype was detected ten times or more. This chain links TRBV20-1 with TRBJ2-7, with a possible D match to TRBD2 (6 bases). Trimming took 0 bases from V and 7 from J, leaving 19 bases between them. This CDR3 is 15 amino acids long. In germline, CDR1 is DFQATT, CDR2 SNEGSKA (reference sequence). The CDR3 DNA sequence: TGCAGTGCTAGAGATCACGCGGGGTCGGAGTGGGAGCAGTACTTC. It is translated as CSARDHAGSEWEQYF.

This clonotype was picked up many times. The chain is built from TRBV20-1 and TRBJ2-1, with TRBD1 matching over 7 bases. Germline V CDR1 and CDR2: DFQATT, SNEGSKA (reference sequence). V dropped 6 bases and J dropped 1; count of bases not matched to a gene: 9. There are 15 residues in the CDR3. The CDR3 region has the DNA TGCAGTGCCTCCGAGACAGGGAAATCCTACAATGAGCAGTTCTTC. Translation: CSASETGKSYNEQFF.

This clonotype has just a few counts. V usage is TRBV6-2 or TRBV6-3 and J usage is TRBJ1-1; 8 positions agree with TRBD1. J gave up 1 base and V 6 bases, and 7 bases lay outside the gene matches. Germline-derived CDR1 and CDR2 are MNHEY and SVGEGT. The CDR3 runs to 15 residues. The CDR3 protein is CASSENGQGNTEAFF. The CDR3 DNA is TGTGCCAGCAGCGAAAACGGACAGGGGAACACTGAAGCTTTCTTT.

This clonotype occurred many times. V is TRBV20-1 and J is TRBJ2-1, with 9 bases aligning to TRBD2. With V trimmed by 5 bases and J by 11 bases, 7 bases remained unmatched. The germline V gene encodes CDR1 DFQATT and CDR2 SNEGSKA (reference sequence). The CDR3 runs to 12 residues. The CDR3 DNA sequence: TGCAGTGCTGAAAGCGGGGGGTGGAAGCAGTTCTTC. Residues: CSAESGGWKQFF.

The V and J genes are TRBV5-1 and TRBJ2-5; 7 bases are shared with TRBD1. The ends lost 2 bases at V and 2 bases at J; junction bases unmatched: 6. CDR3 size: 15 residues. Germline-derived CDR1 and CDR2 are SGHRS and YFSETQ. The DNA for the CDR3 is TGCGCCAGCAGCTTACAGGGGCAGGGACAAGAGACCCAGTACTTC. Its protein product is CASSLQGQGQETQYF.

The J gene is TRBJ2-1, the V gene TRBV7-3; TRBD2 agrees at 8 bases. There are 17 residues in the CDR3. The trim removed 2 bases at V and 4 bases at J, leaving 10 bases unmatched. From germline, CDR1 is SGHTA and CDR2 FQGTGA. The CDR3 bases are TGTGCCAGCAGCTTACGGGGGCCAAGCGGGGGTTACAATGAGCAGTTCTTC. Amino acids: CASSLRGPSGGYNEQFF.

This sequence joins TRBV27 and TRBJ2-3; D is possibly TRBD2 (7 bases). V was shortened by 3 bases and J by 0 bases, with 16 bases between the two germline ends. The CDR3 loop spans 17 amino acids. CDR1 and CDR2 from the germline V gene are MNHEY and SMNVEV (reference sequence). DNA for the CDR3: TGTGCCAGCAGTTTTACGGGGGGCCTTCCCAGCACAGATACGCAGTATTTT. Protein product: CASSFTGGLPSTDTQYF.

The chain recombines TRBV12-3 or TRBV12-4 with TRBJ1-3; perhaps TRBD1 as D (6 bases). The CDR3 loop spans 17 amino acids. V was cut by 6 bases and J by 0 bases, with 18 bases left in between. CDR3: CASRRYRTGSSGNTIYF. The CDR3, as DNA: TGTGCCAGCAGGCGATACCGTACAGGGAGCTCTGGAAACACCATATATTTT.

This clonotype was found a few times. The chain employs TRBV6-1 and TRBJ1-6, with D unresolved. Germline CDR1 is MNHNS and CDR2 is SASEGT. The CDR3 extends over 14 amino acids. With 10 bases removed from V and 7 bases from J, the gap between germline ends came to 17 bases. CDR3 bases: TGTGCCACCCGGGCCCGCTCTTGGAATTCACCCCTCCACTTT. Protein: CATRARSWNSPLHF.